A single sample is the source of the 26 T cell receptor beta chains below, sequenced in a study of OX40 agonist ivuxolimab in advanced cancers. Assay used: immunoSEQ multiplex PCR; TCRdb lists only in-frame clones, some missing. The sample carries about 55,000 clones, almost 90% recorded once. Sequenced here: CD4+ or CD8+ T cells sorted from blood, sampled in a trial of the OX40 agonist ivuxolimab. These receptors all stem from an adult with an advanced solid tumor such as melanoma, head and neck, liver or kidney cancer.

The DNA for the CDR3 is TGTGCCACGCCCCGCGGGCAGAACACCGGGGAGCTGTTTTTT. It specifies CATPRGQNTGELFF. The chain links TRBV10-3 to TRBJ2-2, with D perhaps matching TRBD2 (5 bases). Between the trimmed V and J ends, which lost 10 bases and 1 base, there was a span of 13 bases. This CDR3 region has 14 residues. The germline gives CDR1 ENHRY, CDR2 SYGVKD.

CDR3 protein: CASSVNRKNTEAFF. CDR3 nucleotides: TGTGCCAGCAGCGTAAATCGGAAGAACACTGAAGCTTTCTTT. The rearrangement joins TRBV11-2 to TRBJ1-1; D is unclear. Per germline, CDR1 SGHAT and CDR2 FQNNGV. The ends were cut back, 5 bases at V and 1 base at J, with 11 bases in the middle. This CDR3 spans 14 amino acids.

The gene calls are TRBV11-3 and TRBJ2-1, with 10 positions matching TRBD1. The V and J ends lost 4 bases and 8 bases, in that order; junction bases with no gene match: 8. The CDR3 consists of 15 residues. The germline CDR1 and CDR2 sequences are SGHNT and YENEEA. The CDR3 here is CASSSRQGAVDEQFF. The DNA of the CDR3 is TGTGCCAGCAGCTCTAGACAGGGGGCAGTGGATGAGCAGTTCTTC.

The CDR3 loop is CASTNLADLYEQYF. CDR3 bases: TGTGCCAGCACCAACCTAGCGGATCTCTACGAGCAGTACTTC. V and J are TRBV2 and TRBJ2-7; 7 nucleotides line up with TRBD2. The germline gives CDR1 SNHLY, CDR2 FYNNEI. V shed 7 bases, J shed 3 bases, and the junction held 9 bases outside the gene matches. This CDR3 has 14 residues.

The V gene is TRBV29-1, the J gene TRBJ2-3, with D possibly TRBD1 on 5 matching bases. Germline V lookup: CDR1 SQVTM, CDR2 ANQGSEA. There are 14 residues in the CDR3. Trimming cost V 0 bases and J 4 bases, with 11 bases left between them. The CDR3 is CSVEDQGYPDTQYF. The CDR3 DNA reads TGCAGCGTTGAAGATCAGGGCTATCCAGATACGCAGTATTTT.

The chain employs TRBV2 and TRBJ1-5; D is unclear. There are 14 residues in the CDR3. Trimming left V 1 base short and J 7 bases short, with 11 bases between. The germline CDR1 and CDR2 sequences are SNHLY and FYNNEI. For the CDR3, the DNA is TGTGCCAGCAGTGAAGTCTCGAGTGGGCAGCCCCAGCATTTT. Its protein is CASSEVSSGQPQHF.

This clone was seen only a few times. V usage is TRBV11-3 and J usage is TRBJ1-2, with 8 nucleotides matching TRBD1. Germline V gives CDR1 SGHNT, CDR2 YENEEA. The CDR3 is made up of 13 amino acids. V lost 5 bases, J lost 7 bases, and 6 bases stayed unmatched. The CDR3 spells CASSHPQGAGYTF. DNA for the CDR3: TGTGCCAGCAGCCATCCCCAGGGGGCTGGCTACACCTTC. The full variable domain, rest sourced from reference TRBV11-3 and TRBJ1-2, is EAGVVQSPRYKIIEKKQPVAFWCNPISGHNTLYWYLQNLGQGPELLIRYENEEAVDDSQLPKDRFSAERLKGVDSTLKIQPAELGDSAVYLCASSHPQGAGYTFGSGTRLTVV.

This chain links TRBV7-3 with TRBJ2-1, with 14 bases that match TRBD2. The CDR3 is 18 amino acids. V lost 5 bases and J lost 7; bases outside the gene matches: 13. Germline CDR1 reads SGHTA; CDR2 reads FQGTGA. The CDR3 DNA follows: TGTGCCAGCAGCCGAATGGGACTAGCGGGAGTGAGGGTAAATGAGCAGTTCTTC. It specifies CASSRMGLAGVRVNEQFF.

This clone appeared once. The chain uses TRBV6-1 and TRBJ2-3; 7 bases match TRBD2. This CDR3 contains 14 residues. V lost 3 bases, J lost 6 bases, and 6 bases stayed unmatched. Looked up from germline, CDR1 is MNHNS and CDR2 is SASEGT. The CDR3 region is CASSDRGEGDTQYF. CDR3 sequence (DNA): TGTGCCAGCAGTGATCGAGGGGAGGGTGATACGCAGTATTTT.

The CDR3 region has the DNA TGTGCCAGCAGTCCGGGGCCGAGGCCCCAGCATTTT. Amino acid sequence: CASSPGPRPQHF. J is TRBJ1-5 and V is TRBV6-6; possible D gene TRBD1, 5 bases. V was pared by 5 bases and J by 9 bases, with 11 bases between. Germline values: CDR1 MNHNY, CDR2 SVGAGI (reference sequence). The CDR3 spans 12 residues.

The CDR3 DNA reads as TGTGCCTGGGGCACAGACTCCTACAATGAGCAGTTCTTC. It is translated as CAWGTDSYNEQFF. The chain uses TRBV30 and TRBJ2-1; no clear D gene. Germline V lookup: CDR1 GTSNPN, CDR2 SVGIG (reference sequence). The CDR3 covers 13 residues. Trimming left V 5 bases short and J 0 bases short, with 8 bases between.

The CDR3 reads CASSYSARRTGYTF. The DNA of the CDR3 is TGTGCCAGCAGTTACTCGGCCCGCCGTACAGGCTACACCTTC. The V call is TRBV6-5, the J call TRBJ1-2; D unclear. Trimming removed 0 bases at V and 8 bases at J, with 13 bases between. Germline assignment: CDR1 MNHEY and CDR2 SVGAGI. The CDR3 extends over 14 amino acids.

This clone has only one observation. The chain recombines TRBV6-4 with TRBJ1-1; D might be TRBD1 (5 bases). The CDR3 covers 13 residues. The germline V gene encodes CDR1 MRHNA and CDR2 SNTAGT. Deletions cut 10 bases from V and 0 bases from J, with 12 bases between. Here the CDR3 DNA reads TGTGCCACCCTCCAGGGAATGAACACTGAAGCTTTCTTT. Translating gives CATLQGMNTEAFF.

The CDR3 reads CASSPTPGGVKNEQFF. CDR3 nucleotides: TGTGCCAGCTCACCCACCCCGGGGGGAGTGAAAAATGAGCAGTTCTTC. The rearrangement joins TRBV18 to TRBJ2-1; TRBD2 agrees at 7 bases. Germline lookup yields CDR1 KGHSH and CDR2 LQKENI. The CDR3 runs 16 residues. Trimming cost V 3 bases and J 7 bases; bases outside gene matches: 12.

V usage is TRBV28 and J usage is TRBJ1-2; weak D call: TRBD1 (6 bases). The V end was cut by 8 bases, the J end by 4 bases, with 11 bases between. The CDR3 totals 12 residues. The germline gives CDR1 MDHEN, CDR2 SYDVKM. The CDR3, as DNA: TGTGCCAGCGGGTTACAGGGCTATGGCTACACCTTC. Translating it yields CASGLQGYGYTF.

As concerns this clone: Lacking the conserved final phenylalanine or tryptophan, this CDR3 likely reflects a read error. Because the CDR3's place on the DNA is in doubt, the DNA is left out and the CDR3 is given as listed by TCRdb. J is TRBJ2-7 and V is TRBV9; TRBD2, the table's D call, was not compared with the DNA. The CDR3 is 12 residues long, counting both termini. Per germline, CDR1 SGDLS and CDR2 YYNGEE. CDR3 protein: CASSLGGGGPLY.

V gene TRBV29-1 combines with J gene TRBJ2-1; maybe TRBD2 (6 bases). V was pared by 7 bases and J by 9 bases, with 13 bases between. Germline CDR1 reads SQVTM; CDR2 reads ANQGSEA. The CDR3 sequence is 11 residues long. The CDR3 reads CSGGTWPEQFF. CDR3 nucleotide sequence: TGCAGCGGTGGGACTTGGCCTGAGCAGTTCTTC.

The chain uses TRBV5-1 and TRBJ2-3; 8 bases match TRBD2. From germline, CDR1 is SGHRS and CDR2 YFSETQ. J gave up 3 bases and V 0 bases, and 3 bases lay outside the gene matches. The CDR3 extends over 15 amino acids. The CDR3 bases are TGCGCCAGCAGCTTGGACAGCGGGAGAACAGATACGCAGTATTTT. This encodes CASSLDSGRTDTQYF.

The chain recombines TRBV2 with TRBJ1-2, with TRBD1 identical over 7 bases. Losses at the gene ends were 7 bases for V and 4 bases for J; bases not matched to a gene: 9. CDR3 length: 14 amino acids. Germline V CDR1 and CDR2: SNHLY, FYNNEI. CDR3 sequence (DNA): TGTGCCAGCACTCTGGAGGGGGCTTCCTATGGCTACACCTTC. Its translation is CASTLEGASYGYTF.

The chain uses TRBV19 and TRBJ1-5; possibly TRBD1 for D (6 bases). Germline V gene data show CDR1 as LNHDA and CDR2 as SQIVND (reference sequence). V shed 3 bases and J shed 0 bases, with 12 bases lying between them. The length of the CDR3 is 16 residues. The CDR3 bases are TGTGCCAGTAGTATCGCCCGACAGGCTAGCAATCAGCCCCAGCATTTT. Amino acids: CASSIARQASNQPQHF.

The chain links TRBV9 to TRBJ2-7; 8 positions match TRBD1. Per germline, CDR1 SGDLS and CDR2 YYNGEE. Trimming took 4 bases from V and 7 from J; bases not matched to a gene: 10. The CDR3 has 14 amino acids. The CDR3 DNA sequence: TGTGCCAGCAGCCCCCGGACAGGGAGAGGAGAGCAGTACTTC. The encoded protein is CASSPRTGRGEQYF. The entire variable domain, with the rest obtained from reference TRBV9 and TRBJ2-7, is as follows: DSGVTQTPKHLITATGQRVTLRCSPRSGDLSVYWYQQSLDQGLQFLIQYYNGEERAKGNILERFSAQQFPDLHSELNLSSLELGDSALYFCASSPRTGRGEQYFGPGTRLTVT.

The chain employs TRBV6-6 and TRBJ1-3, with D possibly TRBD1 on 6 matching bases. The CDR3 has 15 amino acids. Germline CDR1 reads MNHNY; CDR2 reads SVGAGI (reference sequence). V lost 5 bases, J lost 4 bases, and 15 bases lay in between. Here the CDR3 reads CASSTPTGLGNTIYF. The CDR3 DNA reads as TGTGCCAGCAGTACACCTACAGGGCTAGGAAACACCATATATTTT.

The genes are TRBV21-1 and TRBJ1-5; the table names TRBD1, a call not compared with the DNA. TRBV21-1 is given as a pseudogene. This CDR3 is built from 16 residues. CDR3 in amino acids: CASILSGTGDNQPQHF. The CDR3 DNA follows: TGTGCCAGCATCCTTTCCGGGACAGGGGACAATCAGCCCCAGCATTTT.

The V and J genes are TRBV6-5 and TRBJ2-2; the D is unclear. The V end was cut by 7 bases, the J end by 1 base, with 4 bases between. Germline V gene lookup returns CDR1 MNHEY and CDR2 SVGAGI. CDR3 length: 12 amino acids. The CDR3 DNA sequence: TGTGCCAGCAAAGAGAACACCGGGGAGCTGTTTTTT. As protein: CASKENTGELFF.

This sequence joins TRBV19 and TRBJ1-3; no firm D call. V was shortened by 6 bases and J by 0 bases, with 15 bases between the two germline ends. Germline CDR1 and CDR2: LNHDA and SQIVND (reference sequence). This CDR3 comprises 16 residues. The CDR3 loop is CASRDPRASSGNTIYF. The CDR3 bases are TGTGCCAGTAGGGACCCCCGAGCGAGCTCTGGAAACACCATATATTTT.

The V gene is TRBV19, the J gene TRBJ1-1; 7 bases are shared with TRBD1. CDR3 length equals 13 residues. Trimming took 7 bases from V and 8 from J; bases not matched to a gene: 10. The germline V gene has CDR1 LNHDA and CDR2 SQIVND (reference sequence). CDR3 amino acids: CASISFQDREAFF. The CDR3 DNA reads as TGTGCCAGTATATCGTTCCAGGACAGGGAAGCTTTCTTT.